The 9 T cell receptor beta chains presented below share a single source sample, sequenced in a study of breast tumors, draining lymph nodes, adjacent tissues. TCRdb itself ran the multiplex PCR reads through MiXCR, one entry per CDR3 protein. This sample has 11,000 to 15,000 distinct CDR3 sequences, with roughly 55% found just once. Sequencing input: tumor-adjacent breast tissue. The source is a female donor with breast cancer. Some clones in this sample may be carry-over from other donors' samples.

The V gene is TRBV29-1, the J gene TRBJ1-2; no reliable D call. CDR1 is SQVTM, CDR2 ANQGSEA, per germline. Trimming pared 2 bases from V and 4 bases from J, leaving 14 bases between. The CDR3 totals 14 residues. CDR3 in DNA: TGCAGCGTTGAAAGCGGCCGGAACTTCTATGGCTACACCTTC. Amino acid sequence: CSVESGRNFYGYTF. The full variable domain, its missing parts supplied by reference TRBV29-1 and TRBJ1-2, is SAVISQKPSRDICQRGTSLTIQCQVDSQVTMMFWYRQQPGQSLTLIATANQGSEATYESGFVIDKFPISRPNLTFSTLTVSNMSPEDSSIYLCSVESGRNFYGYTFGSGTRLTVV.

V gene TRBV9 combines with J gene TRBJ2-5, with TRBD2 identical over 7 bases. The CDR3 extends over 15 amino acids. Trimming removed 1 base from V and 7 bases from J; junction bases left unmatched: 10. Germline V gene lookup returns CDR1 SGDLS and CDR2 YYNGEE. CDR3 sequence reads: CASSVMSGGGLTQYF. The CDR3 DNA reads as TGTGCCAGCAGCGTAATGAGCGGCGGGGGATTGACCCAGTACTTC. Drawing the rest from reference TRBV9 and TRBJ2-5, the complete variable domain is DSGVTQTPKHLITATGQRVTLRCSPRSGDLSVYWYQQSLDQGLQFLIQYYNGEERAKGNILERFSAQQFPDLHSELNLSSLELGDSALYFCASSVMSGGGLTQYFGPGTRLLVL.

J is TRBJ1-5 and V is TRBV15; D possibly corresponds to TRBD1 (5 bases). V lost 6 bases and J 5 bases, leaving 26 bases between the germline ends. This CDR3 comprises 18 residues. Germline CDR1 is LNHNV and CDR2 is YYDKDF (reference sequence). The CDR3 reads CATSTNLAGIRGDQPQHF. CDR3 bases: TGTGCCACCAGTACAAATTTGGCAGGGATTCGCGGGGATCAGCCCCAGCATTTT. The full variable domain, completed using reference TRBV15 and TRBJ1-5, is DAMVIQNPRYQVTQFGKPVTLSCSQTLNHNVMYWYQQKSSQAPKLLFHYYDKDFNNEADTPDNFQSRRPNTSFCFLDIRSPGLGDTAMYLCATSTNLAGIRGDQPQHFGDGTRLSIL.

The chain links TRBV6-4 to TRBJ1-6; maybe TRBD1 (6 bases). Trimming took 5 bases from V and 10 from J, leaving 15 bases between them. CDR1 is MRHNA, CDR2 SNTAGT, per germline. This CDR3 region has 14 residues. CDR3 region: CASSYTGRGSPLHF. CDR3 DNA: TGTGCCAGCAGTTATACAGGGCGGGGGTCACCCCTCCACTTT.

The V and J genes are TRBV24-1 and TRBJ1-5; unclear D gene. Trimming removed 3 bases at V and 0 bases at J, with 8 bases between. This CDR3 has 15 residues. Germline loops: CDR1 KGHDR, CDR2 SFDVKD. The CDR3 reads CATSDPGHSNQPQHF. The CDR3, as DNA: TGTGCCACCAGTGATCCAGGCCATAGCAATCAGCCCCAGCATTTT.

At least ten counts were recorded for this clonotype. It may be a read error: a sequence one base away is much more abundant. The rearrangement uses TRBV6-2 or TRBV6-3 and TRBJ2-1; 11 positions agree with TRBD2. This CDR3 comprises 16 residues. Germline-derived CDR1 and CDR2 are MNHEY and SVGEGT. The junction had 11 bases not matched to a gene; V was cut back by 5 bases and J by 8 bases. CDR3 sequence (DNA): TGTGCCAGCAGTCACGTATCTAGCGGGAGGAGGTATGAGCAGTTCTTC. Translating gives CASSHVSSGRRYEQFF.

This clonotype is classed as medium-sized (0.01 to 0.1%). V and J are TRBV20-1 and TRBJ2-7; 9 positions match TRBD2. Trimming took 4 bases from V and 7 from J; bases not matched to a gene: 5. The CDR3 sequence is 12 residues long. The germline gives CDR1 DFQATT, CDR2 SNEGSKA (reference sequence). This chain's CDR3 is CSAKRGAGEQYF. The CDR3 nucleotides read TGCAGTGCTAAGCGGGGGGCTGGGGAGCAGTACTTC.

The rearrangement joins TRBV2 to TRBJ1-3, with 8 bases matching TRBD1. J gave up 2 bases and V 10 bases, and 4 bases lay outside the gene matches. The CDR3 contains 13 residues. CDR1 is SNHLY, CDR2 FYNNEI, per germline. The CDR3 nucleotides read TGTGCCATAGGACAGGGAGCTGGAAACACCATATATTTT. Translating it yields CAIGQGAGNTIYF.

This clonotype is a singleton in its sample. The chain employs TRBV5-6 and TRBJ2-1; unclear D gene. The CDR3 has 14 residues. V shed 1 base and J shed 12 bases, with 17 bases lying between them. Germline-derived CDR1 and CDR2 are SGHDT and YYEEEE. In nucleotides, the CDR3 is TGTGCCAGCAGCTTGAAGGCAGCCCACGATGTGCAGTTCTTC. It is translated as CASSLKAAHDVQFF.